The clone carrying this T cell receptor (beta chain) was counted ten times or more. No antigen is known for it. The data belong to a study of early T cells in non-severe SARS-CoV-2 infection. Whole-study context: Sequencing of bulk RNA from unsorted whole blood was done, without chain pairing.

The CDR3 contains 13 residues. From germline, CDR1 is KGHSH and CDR2 LQKENI. V gave up 0 bases and J gave up 5 bases, with 7 bases separating them. Study-wide results and caveats: Private and CD4 specificities were missed by VDJdb matching, which favored anti-spike CD8 responses.

Individual cDNA molecules received unique molecular identifiers during library preparation. One entry per CDR3 protein results from TCRdb running MiXCR on the 5' RACE reads. The profile covers roughly 55,000 distinct CDR3 sequences, with 6% to 7% appearing a single time and approximately 4.1% taken by the ten largest. The J gene is TRBJ1-1, the V gene TRBV18; a possible D gene is TRBD1 (6 bases). This clonotype was sampled from an adult who was a healthcare worker with PCR-confirmed SARS-CoV-2 infection or an uninfected control (not recorded which). Sequencing used whole blood. The CDR3 bases are TGTGCCAGCTCACCACCCGGACAGACTGAAGCTTTCTTT. Translating it yields CASSPPGQTEAFF. Together with reference TRBV18 and TRBJ1-1, the CDR3 gives the full variable domain: NAGVMQNPRHLVRRRGQEARLRCSPMKGHSHVYWYRQLPEEGLKFMVYLQKENIIDESGMPKERFSAEFPKEGPSILRIQQVVRGDSAAYFCASSPPGQTEAFFGQGTRLTVV.